The clone carrying this TCR beta chain has a count of ten or more. What it binds is not known. This entry comes from a study of human T cells and chemical hapten exposure. Study-wide findings and caveats: PT1 expanded TCR counts and patch test score were linked, and their correlation was positive. Significantly more large CDR3 similarity clusters arose among expanded TCRs than among controls.

TCRdb re-derived calls from the RACE reads in MiXCR, one entry per CDR3 protein. The table shows some 90,000 distinct CDR3 sequences, with 8.5% occurring only once. This sample's time point: pre-sensitization, week 0. Documented treatment: therapeutic diphenylcyclopropenone sensitization with weekly scalp DPC. Germline-derived CDR1 and CDR2 are MNHEY and SVGAGI. J gave up 0 bases and V 5 bases, and 15 bases lay outside the gene matches. The CDR3 loop spans 18 amino acids. Sequenced here: whole blood, sampled in connection with sensitization to the hapten diphenylcyclopropenone (DPC). The receptor comes from a man in his forties with alopecia areata. Some clones in this sample may be carry-over from other donors' samples. The V gene is TRBV6-5, the J gene TRBJ1-1; 7 bases agree with TRBD1. The CDR3 DNA reads as TGTGCCAGCAGTAACCACCCGACAGGGCCCATTATGAACACTGAAGCTTTCTTT. Residues: CASSNHPTGPIMNTEAFF.